The next 8 T cell receptor beta chains were all read from a single sample in a study of technical replicates of blood from several donors. Profiled with immunoSEQ multiplex PCR; TCRdb holds only in-frame clones, not every one. The data contain tens of thousands of clones, roughly nine tenths of them singletons. Sequenced sample: PBMCs. The receptors originated from a human donor in good health. Some clones in this sample may be carry-over from other donors' samples.

This clone appeared a single time. This chain connects TRBV19 to TRBJ2-7; no reliable D call. There are 13 residues in the CDR3. Per germline, CDR1 LNHDA and CDR2 SQIVND (reference sequence). Between the trimmed V and J ends, which lost 6 bases and 1 base, there was a span of 10 bases. The CDR3 coding sequence is TGTGCCAGTAGCGATATGGAGTCCTACGAGCAGTACTTC. It specifies CASSDMESYEQYF.

The chain carries TRBV6-5 and TRBJ2-5, with D unresolved. CDR3 size: 14 residues. The germline CDR1 and CDR2 sequences are MNHEY and SVGAGI. The V and J ends lost 8 bases and 4 bases respectively, with 17 bases between them. This chain's CDR3 is CASGSPLSLETQYF. The CDR3 DNA sequence: TGTGCCAGCGGTTCCCCCCTTTCTCTAGAGACCCAGTACTTC.

The chain has TRBV4-1 and TRBJ1-6; D perhaps matches TRBD1 (5 bases). Between the trimmed V and J ends, which lost 2 bases and 4 bases, there was a span of 15 bases. Germline CDR1 and CDR2: MGHRA and YSYEKL. This CDR3 has 17 amino acids. CDR3 in amino acids: CASSQPVGGGYNSPLHF. In nucleotides, the CDR3 is TGCGCCAGCAGCCAACCTGTGGGCGGGGGATATAATTCACCCCTCCACTTT.

V usage is TRBV5-1 and J usage is TRBJ2-5; a possible D gene is TRBD2 (5 bases). This CDR3 comprises 14 residues. Germline assignment: CDR1 SGHRS and CDR2 YFSETQ. V lost 2 bases to trimming and J lost 1 base, with 9 bases between them. CDR3 DNA: TGCGCCAGCAGCTTACGGACTGCCCAAGAGACCCAGTACTTC. Amino acids: CASSLRTAQETQYF.

CDR3 sequence reads: CASSDWPTQYF. The CDR3 region has the DNA TGTGCCAGCAGTGATTGGCCCACGCAGTATTTT. The chain carries TRBV6-1 and TRBJ2-3; D call uncertain. The V and J ends lost 3 bases and 9 bases respectively, with 7 bases between them. The germline V gene encodes CDR1 MNHNS and CDR2 SASEGT. There are 11 residues in the CDR3.

The gene calls are TRBV6-1 and TRBJ1-1; 8 bases are shared with TRBD1. The junction had 0 bases not matched to a gene; V was cut back by 6 bases and J by 0 bases. This CDR3 is built from 13 residues. Germline CDR1 is MNHNS and CDR2 is SASEGT. The CDR3: CASRQGVNTEAFF. CDR3 nucleotides: TGTGCCAGCAGACAGGGGGTGAACACTGAAGCTTTCTTT.

This CDR3 reads CATSRVSGNTGELFF. The CDR3 DNA reads as TGTGCCACCAGCAGAGTTTCGGGAAACACCGGGGAGCTGTTTTTT. The gene calls are TRBV15 and TRBJ2-2, with D possibly TRBD2 on 5 matching bases. Germline V CDR1 and CDR2: LNHNV, YYDKDF (reference sequence). Deletions cut 1 base from V and 2 bases from J, with 8 bases between. The length of the CDR3 is 15 residues.

This clone was counted once. The rearrangement uses TRBV10-3 and TRBJ2-6; 12 nucleotides line up with TRBD1. Trimming removed 5 bases from V and 2 bases from J; junction bases left unmatched: 1. Per the germline V gene, CDR1 is ENHRY and CDR2 is SYGVKD. The CDR3 runs 16 residues. The CDR3 here is CAISRDRGPGANVLTF. The CDR3 DNA reads TGTGCCATCAGTCGGGACAGGGGGCCTGGGGCCAACGTCCTGACTTTC.